This TCR beta chain emerged from a study of T cell repertoires in cytomegalovirus infection (dated by TCRdb to the late 2010s). Broadly, across the study: Alongside well-studied HLA-B-restricted epitopes, the peptide stimulations were aimed at recently identified HLA-C-restricted CMV epitopes, whose presentation resists viral immunomodulation. Donor HLA type was relevant to the analysis, because carriage of CMV infection together with the matching HLA type was indicated by public TCR beta signatures. Overall results and qualifications from the work: The ex vivo response was dominated by HLA-C-restricted CMV-specific TCR beta clonotypes, which also provided the single most frequent clonotype in two of eight donors. In both this cohort and an independent cohort of 352 donors, the cumulative frequency of public TCR beta family members distinguished carriers of CMV infection plus the relevant HLA type.

The treatment or condition label here, explained by the study, means: in vitro stimulation with specific CMV peptide epitopes to enrich CMV-specific T cells. This clonotype was counted a few times. It lacks a known antigen. No quality values exist for individual bases; no much larger clone is one base distant. V gives up 10 bases and J gives up 4 bases, and the segment between their germline ends measures 10 bases. From the germline V gene (reference sequence), CDR1 is SEHNR and CDR2 is FQNEAQ. Counted from cysteine to phenylalanine, this CDR3 has 11 amino acids. Only the CDR3 part of the read is kept: 33 bases, read in frame from the first base. Instrument used: Illumina HiSeq 1500. In TCRdb, the public reads were trimmed at Q25 with fastp and aligned with MiXCR, with productive beta chains retained. A single entry per CDR3 protein holds the most common genes and DNA from its merged rows. In this sample the table shows 900,000 to 950,000 distinct CDR3 sequences, approximately 32% of which occur a single time. The leading ten clones occupy around an eighth of the sample.

Sequences were derived from cultured CD8+ T cells from PBMCs, sampled from culture after CMV antigen stimulation. Here the chain combines TRBV7-9 and TRBJ1-2; no D gene can be assigned with confidence. This clonotype originated in a human donor in good health (CMV status not recorded). Some clones in this sample may be carry-over from other donors' samples. The DNA reads as follows: TGTGCCACCAAAATACTCTATGGCTACACCTTC. Its protein product is CATKILYGYTF.